The sequence of this T cell receptor beta chain was determined in a study of blood T cells in healthy people across ages. A sample-barcoded 5' primer and a J-beta primer mix were used in a second PCR of roughly 7 to 11 cycles. MiXCR, run by TCRdb on the 5' RACE reads, gives a single entry per CDR3 protein. The table shows 630,000 or so distinct CDR3 sequences, with about 28% occurring only once. This clonotype was seen ten or more times. The germline gives CDR1 SQVTM, CDR2 ANQGSEA. The CDR3 spans 12 residues. V was clipped by 4 bases and J by 5 bases, with 11 bases between them. The chain links TRBV29-1 to TRBJ1-1, with D unresolved. The TCR was taken from a woman older than 75 in good health. Sequencing used blood. The CDR3 DNA reads TGCAGCGTTGCACAAGGGCGAACTGAAGCTTTCTTT. Translation gives CSVAQGRTEAFF.